This passage covers 21 T cell receptor beta chains from one sample sequenced in a study of breast tumors, draining lymph nodes, adjacent tissues. Each CDR3 protein is one row after TCRdb ran MiXCR on the multiplex PCR reads. The sample has about 230,000 distinct CDR3 sequences; roughly 32% are singletons. The lymph nodes were axillary draining lymph nodes from breast cancer patients. The material sequenced was axillary lymph node tissue. Receptors originate from a female donor with breast cancer. Some clones in this sample may be carry-over from other donors' samples.

Ten or more counts support this clonotype. The rearrangement links TRBV19 to TRBJ2-3; perhaps D is TRBD1 or TRBD2 (6 bases each). V gave up 6 bases and J gave up 0 bases, with 13 bases separating them. Germline V CDR1 and CDR2: LNHDA, SQIVND (reference sequence). CDR3 length equals 15 residues. CDR3 region: CASRRGRGSTDTQYF. The CDR3 DNA is TGTGCCAGTAGGCGGGGCAGGGGAAGCACAGATACGCAGTATTTT.

This clonotype came up many times. This sequence joins TRBV3-1 and TRBJ2-5; 9 bases are shared with TRBD2. V lost 3 bases to trimming and J lost 5 bases; unmatched junction nucleotides: 7. Looked up from germline, CDR1 is LGHDT and CDR2 is YNNKEL (reference sequence). The CDR3 has 15 residues. The CDR3 coding sequence is TGTGCCAGCAGCCAGAATAGCGGGAGTGAGGAGACCCAGTACTTC. It yields the protein CASSQNSGSEETQYF.

This clonotype was detected ten times or more. The rearrangement links TRBV24-1 to TRBJ2-1, with no clear D. CDR1 is KGHDR, CDR2 SFDVKD, per germline. V lost 4 bases to trimming and J lost 4 bases, with 7 bases between them. The CDR3 loop spans 13 amino acids. CDR3 sequence reads: CATSEDGYNEQFF. As DNA, the CDR3 is TGTGCCACCAGTGAAGACGGATACAATGAGCAGTTCTTC.

The rearrangement joins TRBV2 to TRBJ2-3, with 16 bases that match TRBD2. CDR3 size: 19 residues. The J segment lost 0 bases and the V segment lost 6 bases, leaving 9 bases of the junction unmatched. Germline assignment: CDR1 SNHLY and CDR2 FYNNEI. The CDR3 DNA follows: TGTGCCAGCAGGCCAATCGGGACTAGCGGGAGGGGGAGCACAGATACGCAGTATTTT. This encodes CASRPIGTSGRGSTDTQYF.

This clonotype showed up many times. V is TRBV7-9 and J is TRBJ2-2, with TRBD2 identical over 13 bases. Germline CDR1 reads SEHNR; CDR2 reads FQNEAQ (reference sequence). Germline trimming cut 5 bases from V and 7 bases from J; bases unmatched to any gene: 10. The CDR3 extends over 17 amino acids. The CDR3 sequence: CASSPPGLAGVSGELFF. CDR3 DNA: TGTGCCAGCAGCCCTCCAGGACTAGCGGGAGTAAGCGGGGAGCTGTTTTTT.

This clonotype occurred many times. The chain joins TRBV12-5 to TRBJ2-7; TRBD1 is a possible D gene (5 bases). This CDR3 spans 18 amino acids. Germline lookup yields CDR1 LGHNT and CDR2 FRNRAP. With 0 bases removed from V and 4 bases from J, the gap between germline ends came to 22 bases. The DNA of the CDR3 is TGTGCTAGTGGTTTGGTAGGGGATCGAGCGACCCCAGGGTACGAGCAGTACTTC. Its translation is CASGLVGDRATPGYEQYF.

With regard to this clonotype: Because the CDR3's place on the DNA is in doubt, the DNA is left out and the CDR3 is given as listed by TCRdb. The gene calls are TRBV7-2 and TRBJ1-6; TRBD1, the table's D call, was not compared with the DNA. The CDR3 has 23 residues if both end residues are counted. Germline-derived CDR1 and CDR2 are SGHTA and FQGNSA. The CDR3 region is CASSFYICSAKGRDRPANSPLHF.

This clonotype occurred many times. The rearrangement joins TRBV6-1 to TRBJ2-6; the D gene is possibly TRBD2 (7 bases). This CDR3 spans 17 amino acids. CDR1 and CDR2 from the germline V gene are MNHNS and SASEGT. V lost 6 bases to trimming and J lost 0 bases, with 15 bases between them. The CDR3 sequence: CASSSGRGLSGANVLTF. CDR3 DNA sequence: TGTGCCAGCAGCTCAGGGCGGGGGCTCTCTGGGGCCAACGTCCTGACTTTC.

Ten or more counts support this clonotype. A clone one base away is much larger, so this may be a read error. The V call is TRBV6-5, the J call TRBJ1-6; D remains unclear. The CDR3 is made up of 13 amino acids. Germline values: CDR1 MNHEY, CDR2 SVGAGI. The V gene lost 5 bases and the J gene lost 5 bases, with 7 bases spanning the gap. Written as DNA, the CDR3 is TGTGCCAGCAGTCACGAGGATAATTCACCCCTCCACTTT. Its translation is CASSHEDNSPLHF.

The chain recombines TRBV11-2 with TRBJ1-5; D is uncertain. V gave up 2 bases and J gave up 7 bases, with 6 bases separating them. The CDR3 is 12 residues long. Per germline, CDR1 SGHAT and CDR2 FQNNGV. CDR3 amino acids: CASSLRFQPQHF. CDR3 DNA: TGTGCCAGCAGCTTACGGTTCCAGCCCCAGCATTTT.

This clonotype was recorded a few times. A read error is likely, as this CDR3 ends without the conserved phenylalanine or tryptophan. V and J are TRBV19 and TRBJ2-5; TRBD2 aligns across 8 bases. The CDR3 spans 16 residues. The germline V gene encodes CDR1 LNHDA and CDR2 SQIVND (reference sequence). V trimming: 6 bases; J trimming: 1 base; junction bases outside the gene matches: 10. In DNA form, the CDR3 reads TGTGCCAGTAGCCTCCTTAGCGGGACCCCCCAAGAGACCCAGTACTCC. Translating gives CASSLLSGTPQETQYS.

J is TRBJ1-6 and V is TRBV19; D ambiguous. The length of the CDR3 is 13 residues. V dropped 7 bases and J dropped 7 bases, with 11 bases sitting between them. CDR1 and CDR2 (germline): LNHDA, SQIVND (reference sequence). CDR3: CASKKLANSPLHF. The CDR3 DNA is TGTGCCAGTAAGAAGCTCGCGAATTCACCCCTCCACTTT.

There are many counts of this clonotype. This chain uses TRBV6-6 with TRBJ2-3, with D perhaps matching TRBD1 (6 bases). Germline V gene data show CDR1 as MNHNY and CDR2 as SVGAGI (reference sequence). Trimming removed 5 bases from V and 2 bases from J, with 11 bases in between. This CDR3 is 14 amino acids long. The CDR3 region is CASSPGQFTDTQYF. The CDR3 DNA reads TGTGCCAGCAGTCCCGGACAGTTCACAGATACGCAGTATTTT.

In its sample, this clonotype was seen many times. J is TRBJ1-2 and V is TRBV2; 9 positions agree with TRBD1. The trim removed 4 bases at V and 6 bases at J, leaving 9 bases unmatched. The CDR3 runs to 15 residues. Germline loops: CDR1 SNHLY, CDR2 FYNNEI. CDR3 nucleotide sequence: TGTGCCAGCAGTGGGGAGGACAGGGGTTGGGATGGCTACACCTTC. This sequence encodes CASSGEDRGWDGYTF.

On this clonotype itself: The conserved final phenylalanine or tryptophan is absent from the CDR3, which likely points to a read error. The limits of the CDR3 on the DNA are not certain, so only TCRdb's listed CDR3 is given. The chain links TRBV5-8 to TRBJ2-3; the table's D call, TRBD1, has no DNA check behind it. CDR1 and CDR2 (germline): SGHTS, YDEGEE. The CDR3 length is 8 residues, termini included. This CDR3 is CASSGGRT.

Concerning this clonotype itself: A read error may explain this, as a much larger clone is one base away. The chain carries TRBV18 and TRBJ1-5, with no clear D. Matching the DNA end better, TRBJ2-3 makes the J call doubtful. Germline CDR1 KGHSH, CDR2 LQKENI. The CDR3 is made up of 13 amino acids. The CDR3 sequence is CASSPSENQPQYF. In DNA, the CDR3 is TGTGCCAGCTCACCATCGGAGAATCAGCCCCAGTATTTT.

A note on this clonotype: The missing conserved phenylalanine or tryptophan at the end of this CDR3 makes a read error likely. This chain uses TRBV7-9 with TRBJ1-2; D unresolved. CDR1 and CDR2 from the germline V gene are SEHNR and FQNEAQ (reference sequence). The length of the CDR3 is 13 residues. V shed 4 bases and J shed 8 bases, with 14 bases lying between them. This CDR3 reads CASSSSLPYGYTL. CDR3 sequence (DNA): TGTGCCAGCAGCTCGTCCTTACCCTACGGCTACACCCTC.

This clonotype was found many times. The genes are TRBV12-3 or TRBV12-4 and TRBJ2-3, with 13 bases identical to TRBD2. The CDR3 consists of 16 residues. With V trimmed by 5 bases and J by 3 bases, 5 bases remained unmatched. The CDR3 sequence is CASSTQTSGRTDTQYF. CDR3 in DNA: TGTGCCAGCAGTACTCAGACTAGCGGGAGGACAGATACGCAGTATTTT.

This clonotype has a single count. The chain couples TRBV14 to TRBJ1-6, with D possibly TRBD1 on 5 matching bases. The germline CDR1 and CDR2 sequences are SGHDN and FVKESK. Trimming removed 2 bases at V and 10 bases at J, with 15 bases between. The CDR3 consists of 15 residues. Here the CDR3 reads CASSQRLAGISPLHF. Written as DNA, the CDR3 is TGTGCCAGCAGCCAACGACTAGCAGGGATATCACCCCTCCACTTT. The variable domain in full, completed from reference TRBV14 and TRBJ1-6, reads EAGVTQFPSHSVIEKGQTVTLRCDPISGHDNLYWYRRVMGKEIKFLLHFVKESKQDESGMPNNRFLAERTGGTYSTLKVQPAELEDSGVYFCASSQRLAGISPLHFGNGTRLTVT.

This clonotype was detected many times. Given a much more abundant clone one base away, this may be a read error. The V call is TRBV7-6, the J call TRBJ1-5; D uncertain. The CDR3 is made up of 10 amino acids. Trimming took 11 bases from V and 7 from J, leaving 9 bases between them. The germline V gene encodes CDR1 SGHVS and CDR2 FNYEAQ. CDR3 loop: CAAIYQPQHF. Here the CDR3 DNA reads TGTGCCGCCATATACCAGCCCCAGCATTTT.

In regard to this clonotype: A much larger clone lies one base from this, so it may be a read error. Since no conserved phenylalanine or tryptophan closes the CDR3, a read error is the likely cause. The chain has TRBV9 and TRBJ2-4, with D unclear. Germline-derived CDR1 and CDR2 are SGDLS and YYNGEE. The CDR3 extends over 15 amino acids. The ends were cut back, 3 bases at V and 0 bases at J, with 10 bases in the middle. The CDR3 here is CASSAHTIAKNIQYL. The CDR3 coding sequence is TGTGCCAGCAGCGCCCACACCATAGCCAAAAACATTCAGTACCTC.